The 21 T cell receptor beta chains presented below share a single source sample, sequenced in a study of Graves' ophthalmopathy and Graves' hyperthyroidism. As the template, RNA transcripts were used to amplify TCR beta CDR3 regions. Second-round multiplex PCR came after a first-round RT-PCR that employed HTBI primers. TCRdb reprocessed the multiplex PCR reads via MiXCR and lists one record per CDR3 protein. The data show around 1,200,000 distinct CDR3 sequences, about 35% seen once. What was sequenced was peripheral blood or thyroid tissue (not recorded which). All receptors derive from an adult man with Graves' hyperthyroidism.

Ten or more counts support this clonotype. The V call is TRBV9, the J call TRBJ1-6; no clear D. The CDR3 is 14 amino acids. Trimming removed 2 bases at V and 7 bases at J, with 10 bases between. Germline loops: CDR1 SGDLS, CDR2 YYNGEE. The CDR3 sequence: CASSVQDRNSPLHF. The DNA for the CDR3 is TGTGCCAGCAGCGTTCAGGACCGGAATTCACCCCTCCACTTT.

The CDR3 nucleotides read TGTGCCAGCAACATCGGGCAGGCCCGCAATCAGCCCCAGCATTTT. Translating it yields CASNIGQARNQPQHF. The chain links TRBV12-3 or TRBV12-4 to TRBJ1-5, with D unclear. Trimming took off 7 bases at V and 2 bases at J, with 15 bases between the two ends. The length of the CDR3 is 15 residues.

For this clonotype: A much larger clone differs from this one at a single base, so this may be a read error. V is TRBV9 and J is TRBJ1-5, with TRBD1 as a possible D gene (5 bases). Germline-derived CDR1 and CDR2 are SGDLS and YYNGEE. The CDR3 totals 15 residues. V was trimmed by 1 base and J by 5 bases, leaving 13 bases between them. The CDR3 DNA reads TGTGCCAGCAGCGTAAGCGACAGCAGGCATCAGCCCCAGCATTTT. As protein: CASSVSDSRHQPQHF.

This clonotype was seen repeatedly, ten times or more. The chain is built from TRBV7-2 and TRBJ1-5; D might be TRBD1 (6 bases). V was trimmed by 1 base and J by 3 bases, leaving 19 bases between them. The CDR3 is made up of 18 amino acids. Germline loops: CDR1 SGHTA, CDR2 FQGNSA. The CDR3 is CASSLGTGWGGNNQPQHF. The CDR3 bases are TGTGCCAGCAGCTTAGGCACAGGGTGGGGGGGGAACAATCAGCCCCAGCATTTT.

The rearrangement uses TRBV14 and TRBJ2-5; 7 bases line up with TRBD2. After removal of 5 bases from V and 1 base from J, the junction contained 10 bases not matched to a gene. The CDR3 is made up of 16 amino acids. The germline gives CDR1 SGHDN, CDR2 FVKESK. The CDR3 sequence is CASSSPERGIQETQYF. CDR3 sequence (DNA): TGTGCCAGCAGCTCCCCCGAGCGGGGCATCCAAGAGACCCAGTACTTC.

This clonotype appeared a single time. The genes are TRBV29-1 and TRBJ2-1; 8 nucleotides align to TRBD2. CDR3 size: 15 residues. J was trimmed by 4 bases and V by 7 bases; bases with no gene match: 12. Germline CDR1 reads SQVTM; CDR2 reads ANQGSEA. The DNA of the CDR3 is TGCAGCGCTACGTTACTAGCGGAGCTATACAATGAGCAGTTCTTC. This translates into CSATLLAELYNEQFF.

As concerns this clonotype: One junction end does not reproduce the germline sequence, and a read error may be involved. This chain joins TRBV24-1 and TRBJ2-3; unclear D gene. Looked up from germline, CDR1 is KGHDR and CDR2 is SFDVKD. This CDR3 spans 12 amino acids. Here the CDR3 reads CATGDPPGTQYF. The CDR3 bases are TGTGCCACCGGTGATCCCCCCGGTACGCAGTATTTT.

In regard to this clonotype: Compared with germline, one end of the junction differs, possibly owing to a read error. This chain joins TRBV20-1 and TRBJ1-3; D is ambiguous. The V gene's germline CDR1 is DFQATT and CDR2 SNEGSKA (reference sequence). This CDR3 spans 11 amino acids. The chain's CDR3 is CAWIPGNTIYF. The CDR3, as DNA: TGTGCCTGGATACCCGGAAACACCATATATTTT.

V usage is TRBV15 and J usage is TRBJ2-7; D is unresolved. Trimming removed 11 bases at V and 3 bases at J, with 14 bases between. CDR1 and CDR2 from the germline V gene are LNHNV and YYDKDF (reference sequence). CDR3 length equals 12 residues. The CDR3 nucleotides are TGTGCCTGGAGTGTGGGCGACTACGAGCAGTACTTC. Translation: CAWSVGDYEQYF.

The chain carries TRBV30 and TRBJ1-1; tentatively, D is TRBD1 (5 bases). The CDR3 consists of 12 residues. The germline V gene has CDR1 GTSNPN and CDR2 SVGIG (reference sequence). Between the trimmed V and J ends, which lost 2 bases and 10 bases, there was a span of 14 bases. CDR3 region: CAWSRGELSAFF. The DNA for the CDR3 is TGTGCCTGGAGTCGAGGGGAGCTCTCAGCTTTCTTT. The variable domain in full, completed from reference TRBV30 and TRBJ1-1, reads SQTIHQWPATLVQPVGSPLSLECTVEGTSNPNLYWYRQAAGRGLQLLFYSVGIGQISSEVPQNLSASRPQDRQFILSSKKLLLSDSGFYLCAWSRGELSAFFGQGTRLTVV.

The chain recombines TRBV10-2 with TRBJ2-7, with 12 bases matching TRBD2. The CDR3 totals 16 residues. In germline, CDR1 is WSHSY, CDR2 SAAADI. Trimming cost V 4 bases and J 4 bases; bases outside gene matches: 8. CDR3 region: CASSAGLAGTGYEQYF. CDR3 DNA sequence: TGCGCCAGCAGTGCCGGACTAGCGGGAACCGGGTACGAGCAGTACTTC.

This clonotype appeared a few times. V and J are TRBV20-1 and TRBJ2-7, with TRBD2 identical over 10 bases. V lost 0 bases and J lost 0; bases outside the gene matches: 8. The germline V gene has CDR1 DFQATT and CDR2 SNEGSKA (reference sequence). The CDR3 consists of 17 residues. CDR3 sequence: CSARDGGLALTSYEQYF. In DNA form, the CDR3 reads TGCAGTGCTAGAGATGGGGGACTAGCGCTTACCTCCTACGAGCAGTACTTC.

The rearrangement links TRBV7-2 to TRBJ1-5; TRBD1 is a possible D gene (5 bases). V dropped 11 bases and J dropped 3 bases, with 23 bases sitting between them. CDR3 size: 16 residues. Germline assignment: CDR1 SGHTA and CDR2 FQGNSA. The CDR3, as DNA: TGTGCCGAGCAGCTCAGCAGGGTAGCCTACAATCAGCCCCAGCATTTT. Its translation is CAEQLSRVAYNQPQHF.

CDR3 region: CSVEEGGTSSGNTIYF. The CDR3 coding sequence is TGCAGCGTTGAAGAGGGCGGAACGAGCTCTGGAAACACCATATATTTT. This chain joins TRBV29-1 and TRBJ1-3; D gene unclear. The CDR3 totals 16 residues. Trimming removed 0 bases from V and 0 bases from J, with 12 bases in between. Germline CDR1 and CDR2: SQVTM and ANQGSEA.

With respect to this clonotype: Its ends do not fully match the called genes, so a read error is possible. CDR3 amino acids: CAISGGDRMSTREFF. Written as DNA, the CDR3 is TGTGCCATCAGTGGAGGGGACAGAATGAGCACGAGGGAGTTCTTC. This chain uses TRBV10-3 with TRBJ2-6; 7 bases are shared with TRBD1. Germline CDR1 is ENHRY and CDR2 is SYGVKD. The CDR3 contains 15 residues.

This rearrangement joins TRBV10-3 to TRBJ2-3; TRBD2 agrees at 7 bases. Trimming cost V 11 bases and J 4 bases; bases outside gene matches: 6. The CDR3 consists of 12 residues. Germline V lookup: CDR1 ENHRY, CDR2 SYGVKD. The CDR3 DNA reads TGTGCCTCGAGCGGGGATGCAGATACGCAGTATTTT. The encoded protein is CASSGDADTQYF.

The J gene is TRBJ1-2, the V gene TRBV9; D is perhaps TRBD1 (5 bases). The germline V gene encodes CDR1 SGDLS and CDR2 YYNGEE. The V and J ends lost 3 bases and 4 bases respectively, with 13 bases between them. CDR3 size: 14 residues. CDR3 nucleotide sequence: TGTGCCAGCAGCGCACAGGACCGGGGCTATGGCTACACCTTC. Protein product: CASSAQDRGYGYTF.

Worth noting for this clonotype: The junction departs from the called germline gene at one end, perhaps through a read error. CDR3 coding DNA: TGTGCCAGCAGGAAATCCGCGGGGGGAGGCTGGGGCTACACCTTC. It yields the protein CASRKSAGGGWGYTF. The chain couples TRBV10-2 to TRBJ1-2; possibly TRBD1 for D (5 bases). Germline CDR1 is WSHSY and CDR2 is SAAADI. The CDR3 consists of 15 residues.

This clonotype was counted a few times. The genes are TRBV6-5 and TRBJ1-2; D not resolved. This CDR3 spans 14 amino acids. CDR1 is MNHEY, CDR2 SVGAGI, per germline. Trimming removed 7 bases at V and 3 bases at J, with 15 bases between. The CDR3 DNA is TGTGCCAGCAACCTACAGCCCTCGGACTATGGCTACACCTTC. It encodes CASNLQPSDYGYTF.

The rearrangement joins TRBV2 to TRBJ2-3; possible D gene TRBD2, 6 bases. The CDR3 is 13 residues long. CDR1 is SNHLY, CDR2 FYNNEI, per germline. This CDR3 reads CDCGTALTDTQYF. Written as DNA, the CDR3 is TGTGACTGCGGGACGGCCCTCACAGATACGCAGTATTTT.

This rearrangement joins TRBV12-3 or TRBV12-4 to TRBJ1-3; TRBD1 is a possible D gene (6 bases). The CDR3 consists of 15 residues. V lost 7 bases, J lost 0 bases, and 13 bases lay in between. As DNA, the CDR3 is TGTGCCAGCATTACGACAGGTTTCTCTGGAAACACCATATATTTT. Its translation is CASITTGFSGNTIYF.